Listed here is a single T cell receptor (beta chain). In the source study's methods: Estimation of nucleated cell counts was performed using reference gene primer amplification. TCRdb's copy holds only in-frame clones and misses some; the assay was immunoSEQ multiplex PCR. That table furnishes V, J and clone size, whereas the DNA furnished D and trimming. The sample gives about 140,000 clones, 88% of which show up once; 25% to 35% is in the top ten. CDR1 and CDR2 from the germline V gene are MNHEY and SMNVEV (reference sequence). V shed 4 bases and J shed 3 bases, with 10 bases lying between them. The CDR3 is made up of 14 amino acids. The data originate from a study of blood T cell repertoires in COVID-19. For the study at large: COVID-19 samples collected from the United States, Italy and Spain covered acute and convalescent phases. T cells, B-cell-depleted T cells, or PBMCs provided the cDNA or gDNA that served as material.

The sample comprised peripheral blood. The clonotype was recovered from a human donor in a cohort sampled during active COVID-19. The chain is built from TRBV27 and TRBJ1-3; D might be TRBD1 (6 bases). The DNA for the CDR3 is TGTGCCAGCAGTTCAACAGGGAATGGAAACACCATATATTTT. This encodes CASSSTGNGNTIYF.